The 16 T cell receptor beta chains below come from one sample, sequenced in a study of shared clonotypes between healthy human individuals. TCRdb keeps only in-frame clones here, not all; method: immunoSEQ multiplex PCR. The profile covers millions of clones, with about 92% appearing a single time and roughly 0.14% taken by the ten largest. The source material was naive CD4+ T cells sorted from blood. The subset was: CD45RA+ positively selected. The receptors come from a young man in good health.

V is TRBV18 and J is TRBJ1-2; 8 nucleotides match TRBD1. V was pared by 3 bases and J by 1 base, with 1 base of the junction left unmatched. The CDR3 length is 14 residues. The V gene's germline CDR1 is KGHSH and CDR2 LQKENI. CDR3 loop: CASSPGQVNYGYTF. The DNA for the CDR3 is TGTGCCAGCTCACCGGGACAGGTTAACTATGGCTACACCTTC.

Here the CDR3 DNA reads TGTGCCAGCAGCTTGTCCAGGGTAGGAGCCAAAAACATTCAGTACTTC. Translating it yields CASSLSRVGAKNIQYF. This rearrangement joins TRBV5-6 to TRBJ2-4, with D tentatively TRBD1 (5 bases). Trimming pared 1 base from V and 0 bases from J, leaving 11 bases between. The CDR3 contains 16 residues. In germline, CDR1 is SGHDT, CDR2 YYEEEE.

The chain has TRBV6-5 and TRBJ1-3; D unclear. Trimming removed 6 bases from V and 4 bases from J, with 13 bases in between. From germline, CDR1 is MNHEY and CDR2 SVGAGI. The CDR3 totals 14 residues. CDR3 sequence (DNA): TGTGCCAGCAGCCAAACACTGATGGGAAACACCATATATTTT. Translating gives CASSQTLMGNTIYF.

The CDR3 spells CSVEFGGNEQYF. CDR3 coding DNA: TGCAGCGTTGAATTTGGGGGCAACGAGCAGTACTTC. This chain links TRBV29-1 with TRBJ2-7; tentatively, D is TRBD1 (6 bases). CDR3 size: 12 residues. Germline-derived CDR1 and CDR2 are SQVTM and ANQGSEA. V was clipped by 2 bases and J by 5 bases, with 10 bases between them.

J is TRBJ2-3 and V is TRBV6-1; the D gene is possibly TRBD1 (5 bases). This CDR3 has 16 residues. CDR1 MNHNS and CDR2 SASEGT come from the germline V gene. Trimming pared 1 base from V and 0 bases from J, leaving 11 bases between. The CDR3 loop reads CASSEVGHWSTDTQYF. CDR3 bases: TGTGCCAGCAGTGAAGTTGGACATTGGAGCACAGATACGCAGTATTTT.

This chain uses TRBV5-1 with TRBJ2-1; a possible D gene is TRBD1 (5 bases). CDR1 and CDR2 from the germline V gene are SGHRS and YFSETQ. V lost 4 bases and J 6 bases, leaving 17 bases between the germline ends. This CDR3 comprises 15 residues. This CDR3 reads CASSPFTGVSNEQFF. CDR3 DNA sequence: TGCGCCAGCAGCCCCTTTACAGGTGTCAGCAATGAGCAGTTCTTC. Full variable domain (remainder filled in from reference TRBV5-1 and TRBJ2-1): KAGVTQTPRYLIKTRGQQVTLSCSPISGHRSVSWYQQTPGQGLQFLFEYFSETQRNKGNFPGRFSGRQFSNSRSEMNVSTLELGDSALYLCASSPFTGVSNEQFFGPGTRLTVL.

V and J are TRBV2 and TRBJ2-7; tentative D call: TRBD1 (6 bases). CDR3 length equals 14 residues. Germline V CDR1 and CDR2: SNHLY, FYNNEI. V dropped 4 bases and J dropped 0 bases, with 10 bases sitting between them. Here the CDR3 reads CASSGGRGSYEQYF. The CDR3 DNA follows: TGTGCCAGCAGTGGGGGCAGGGGCTCCTACGAGCAGTACTTC.

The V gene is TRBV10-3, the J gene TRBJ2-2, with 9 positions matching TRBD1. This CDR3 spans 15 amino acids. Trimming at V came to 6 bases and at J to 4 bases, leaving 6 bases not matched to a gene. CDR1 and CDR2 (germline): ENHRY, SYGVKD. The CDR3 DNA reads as TGTGCCATCAGCCGCGGACAGGGGAGCACCGGGGAGCTGTTTTTT. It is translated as CAISRGQGSTGELFF.

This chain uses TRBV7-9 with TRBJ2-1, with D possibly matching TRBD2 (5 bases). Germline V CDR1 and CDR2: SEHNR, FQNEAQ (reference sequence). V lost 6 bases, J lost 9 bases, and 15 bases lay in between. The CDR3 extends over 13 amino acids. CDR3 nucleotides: TGTGCCAGCAGTCAAGCGTGGAGGAGTGAGCAGTTCTTC. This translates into CASSQAWRSEQFF.

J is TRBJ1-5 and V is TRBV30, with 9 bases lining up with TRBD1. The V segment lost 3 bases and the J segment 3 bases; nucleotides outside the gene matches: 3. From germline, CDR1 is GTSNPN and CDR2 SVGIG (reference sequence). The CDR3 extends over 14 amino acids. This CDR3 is CAWRGQGNNQPQHF. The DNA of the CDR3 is TGTGCCTGGAGGGGACAGGGTAACAATCAGCCCCAGCATTTT.

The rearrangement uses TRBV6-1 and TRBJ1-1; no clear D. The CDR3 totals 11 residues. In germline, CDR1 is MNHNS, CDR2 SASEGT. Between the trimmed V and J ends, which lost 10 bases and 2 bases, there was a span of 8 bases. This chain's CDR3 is CATNFNTEAFF. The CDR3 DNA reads TGTGCCACTAATTTCAACACTGAAGCTTTCTTT.

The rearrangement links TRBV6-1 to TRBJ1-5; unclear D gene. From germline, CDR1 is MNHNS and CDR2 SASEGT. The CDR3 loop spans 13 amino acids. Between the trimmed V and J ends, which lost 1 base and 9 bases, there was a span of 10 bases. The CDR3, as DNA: TGTGCCAGCAGTGAAGTCCTGGGAGGGCCCCAGCATTTT. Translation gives CASSEVLGGPQHF.

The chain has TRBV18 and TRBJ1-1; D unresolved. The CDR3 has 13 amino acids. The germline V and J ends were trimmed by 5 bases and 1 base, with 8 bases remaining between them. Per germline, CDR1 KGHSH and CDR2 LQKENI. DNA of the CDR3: TGTGCCAGCTCAACCATGGGGAACACTGAAGCTTTCTTT. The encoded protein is CASSTMGNTEAFF.

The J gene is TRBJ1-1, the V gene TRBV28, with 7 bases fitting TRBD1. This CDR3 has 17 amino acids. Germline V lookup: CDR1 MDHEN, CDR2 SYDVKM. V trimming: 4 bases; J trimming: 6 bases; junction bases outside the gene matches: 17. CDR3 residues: CASSSPTGHTVMAEAFF. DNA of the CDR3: TGTGCCAGCAGTTCACCGACAGGGCACACTGTTATGGCTGAAGCTTTCTTT.

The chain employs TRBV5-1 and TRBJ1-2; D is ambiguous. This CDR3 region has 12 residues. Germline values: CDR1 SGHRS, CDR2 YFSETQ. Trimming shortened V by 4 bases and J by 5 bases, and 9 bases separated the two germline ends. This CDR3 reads CASSQSGYGYTF. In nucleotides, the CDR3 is TGCGCCAGCAGCCAATCCGGGTATGGCTACACCTTC.

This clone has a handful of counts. The CDR3 DNA reads TGTGCCAGCAGCGCTCGGACAGGGACTAATTCACCCCTCCACTTT. Its protein product is CASSARTGTNSPLHF. V is TRBV7-9 and J is TRBJ1-6, with TRBD1 matching 8 bases. CDR1 and CDR2 (germline): SEHNR, FQNEAQ (reference sequence). With V trimmed by 5 bases and J by 6 bases, 6 bases remained unmatched. CDR3 length: 15 residues. The full variable domain, its missing parts supplied by reference TRBV7-9 and TRBJ1-6, is DTGVSQNPRHKITKRGQNVTFRCDPISEHNRLYWYRQTLGQGPEFLTYFQNEAQLEKSRLLSDRFSAERPKGSFSTLEIQRTEQGDSAMYLCASSARTGTNSPLHFGNGTRLTVT.